This T cell receptor beta chain was sequenced in a study of control samples from healthy donors and cancer patients. Profiling relied on immunoSEQ multiplex PCR, and the TCRdb table lists in-frame clones only, not all of them. The table lists 30,000 or so clones, approximately 93% of them singletons. CDR3 length: 15 amino acids. J gave up 1 base and V 2 bases, and 4 bases lay outside the gene matches. CDR1 and CDR2 from the germline V gene are SGHVS and FQNEAQ. The clonotype was recovered from a man in his sixties in good health. The sample was blood. The chain links TRBV7-8 to TRBJ2-5; 7 nucleotides line up with TRBD1. Here the CDR3 reads CASSLMAGGQETQYF. The CDR3 DNA reads as TGTGCCAGCAGCTTAATGGCAGGGGGCCAAGAGACCCAGTACTTC.